Listed below are T cell receptor beta chains from one sample, sequenced in a study of CD4 T cells in relation to SARS-CoV-2 and coronaviruses. Their target antigens are unknown. Profiled with immunoSEQ multiplex PCR; TCRdb holds only in-frame clones, not every one. Of 20,000 to 30,000 clones in the sample, 77% were seen once. The sample comprised CD4+ T cells from PBMCs, cultured in vitro. These receptors were taken from a human donor in good health. Each CDR3 is given with its conserved first and last residue. The order of the fields is CDR3 protein, CDR3 DNA, CDR3 length, D gene, V gene, J gene, clone size. The D gene is left open where the match is weak. Size values are once, few and many counts, or a class for expanded clones, and some rows have none.

CDR3aa: CASSKRSGTSGEQETQYF
CDR3nt: TGTGCCAGTAGTAAACGATCCGGGACTAGCGGGGAACAAGAGACCCAGTACTTC
len: 18
d_gene: TRBD2
v_gene: TRBV19
j_gene: TRBJ2-5
abundance: NA

CDR3aa: CASSSGLAVPNEQFF
CDR3nt: TGTGCCAGCAGCTCGGGACTAGCGGTCCCCAATGAGCAGTTCTTC
len: 15
d_gene: TRBD2
v_gene: TRBV11-2
j_gene: TRBJ2-1
abundance: NA

CDR3aa: CASSDISGDYEQYF
CDR3nt: TGTGCCAGCAGTGACATTAGCGGGGACTACGAGCAGTACTTC
len: 14
d_gene: TRBD2
v_gene: TRBV6-2/TRBV6-3
j_gene: TRBJ2-7
abundance: few

CDR3aa: CASSGGTGWNNEQFF
CDR3nt: TGTGCCAGCAGTGGCGGGACAGGGTGGAACAATGAGCAGTTCTTC
len: 15
d_gene: TRBD1
v_gene: TRBV6-2/TRBV6-3
j_gene: TRBJ2-1
abundance: NA

CDR3aa: CASSYRERNSNQPQHF
CDR3nt: TGTGCCAGCAGTTACAGAGAAAGGAATAGCAATCAGCCCCAGCATTTT
len: 16
d_gene: NA
v_gene: TRBV6-5
j_gene: TRBJ1-5
abundance: NA

CDR3aa: CASYKGMWGKRSTEAFF
CDR3nt: TGTGCCAGCTATAAGGGGATGTGGGGAAAACGAAGCACTGAAGCTTTCTTT
len: 17
d_gene: NA
v_gene: TRBV27
j_gene: TRBJ1-1
abundance: NA

CDR3aa: CSVATQGGIAEAFF
CDR3nt: TGCAGCGTTGCCACCCAGGGTGGGATCGCTGAAGCTTTCTTT
len: 14
d_gene: NA
v_gene: TRBV29-1
j_gene: TRBJ1-1
abundance: once

CDR3aa: CASSLHSGGAADTQYF
CDR3nt: TGTGCCAGCAGCCTTCACAGCGGGGGGGCCGCAGATACGCAGTATTTT
len: 16
d_gene: TRBD2
v_gene: TRBV3-1/TRBV3-2
j_gene: TRBJ2-3
abundance: NA

CDR3aa: CASTSGGARYYGYTF
CDR3nt: TGTGCCAGCACCTCGGGGGGCGCTCGGTACTATGGCTACACCTTC
len: 15
d_gene: NA
v_gene: TRBV28
j_gene: TRBJ1-2
abundance: NA

CDR3aa: CASSHGRGEAFF
CDR3nt: TGCGCCAGCAGCCATGGGAGGGGTGAAGCTTTCTTT
len: 12
d_gene: NA
v_gene: TRBV4-3
j_gene: TRBJ1-1
abundance: NA

CDR3aa: CASSLGQVDNQPQHF
CDR3nt: TGTGCCAGCAGCTTAGGGCAGGTTGACAATCAGCCCCAGCATTTT
len: 15
d_gene: NA
v_gene: TRBV7-9
j_gene: TRBJ1-5
abundance: NA

CDR3aa: CAISLAGVSTDTQYF
CDR3nt: TGTGCCATCAGTTTAGCGGGAGTCAGCACAGATACGCAGTATTTT
len: 15
d_gene: TRBD2
v_gene: TRBV10-3
j_gene: TRBJ2-3
abundance: NA

CDR3aa: CASSGGGRAYEQYF
CDR3nt: TGTGCCAGCAGCGGAGGGGGGAGAGCCTACGAGCAGTACTTC
len: 14
d_gene: NA
v_gene: TRBV13
j_gene: TRBJ2-7
abundance: NA

CDR3aa: CASSLGNEQFF
CDR3nt: TGTGCCAGCAGCTTAGGCAATGAGCAGTTCTTC
len: 11
d_gene: NA
v_gene: TRBV11-1
j_gene: TRBJ2-1
abundance: few

CDR3aa: CASSNTGDTEAFF
CDR3nt: TGTGCCAGCAGCAACACAGGGGACACTGAAGCTTTCTTT
len: 13
d_gene: TRBD1
v_gene: TRBV11-1
j_gene: TRBJ1-1
abundance: once

CDR3aa: CASRQTFGNQPQHF
CDR3nt: TGTGCCAGCAGGCAGACATTTGGCAATCAGCCCCAGCATTTT
len: 14
d_gene: NA
v_gene: TRBV28
j_gene: TRBJ1-5
abundance: once

CDR3aa: CASSTPSTGYTGELFF
CDR3nt: TGTGCCAGCAGCACCCCGTCGACAGGGTACACCGGGGAGCTGTTTTTT
len: 16
d_gene: TRBD1
v_gene: TRBV5-4
j_gene: TRBJ2-2
abundance: NA

CDR3aa: CASSRTEVERRNQPQHF
CDR3nt: TGTGCCAGTAGCCGTACGGAGGTGGAAAGGCGCAATCAGCCCCAGCATTTT
len: 17
d_gene: NA
v_gene: TRBV19
j_gene: TRBJ1-5
abundance: NA

CDR3aa: CASSILYEQYF
CDR3nt: TGTGCCAGCAGTATACTCTACGAGCAGTACTTC
len: 11
d_gene: NA
v_gene: TRBV2
j_gene: TRBJ2-7
abundance: NA

CDR3aa: CASSVAAYHEQYF
CDR3nt: TGTGCCAGCAGCGTAGCGGCTTACCACGAGCAGTACTTC
len: 13
d_gene: NA
v_gene: TRBV9
j_gene: TRBJ2-7
abundance: NA

CDR3aa: CASLGLAKEQYF
CDR3nt: TGTGCCAGTTTGGGACTAGCCAAAGAGCAGTACTTC
len: 12
d_gene: TRBD2
v_gene: TRBV2
j_gene: TRBJ2-7
abundance: NA

CDR3aa: CASSQGSGTQRRPDTQYF
CDR3nt: TGCGCCAGCAGCCAAGGTTCCGGGACTCAGAGAAGGCCAGATACGCAGTATTTT
len: 18
d_gene: NA
v_gene: TRBV4-3
j_gene: TRBJ2-3
abundance: NA

CDR3aa: CASSLRGQGAGYEQYF
CDR3nt: TGTGCCAGCAGCTTACGGGGACAGGGGGCGGGATACGAGCAGTACTTC
len: 16
d_gene: TRBD1
v_gene: TRBV7-8
j_gene: TRBJ2-7
abundance: NA

CDR3aa: CASSKEAARDYEQYF
CDR3nt: TGTGCCAGCAGCAAAGAGGCGGCCAGGGATTACGAGCAGTACTTC
len: 15
d_gene: NA
v_gene: TRBV21-1
j_gene: TRBJ2-7
abundance: few

CDR3aa: CASSQGLAGADTQYF
CDR3nt: TGCGCCAGCAGCCAAGGACTAGCGGGAGCAGATACGCAGTATTTT
len: 15
d_gene: TRBD2
v_gene: TRBV4-1
j_gene: TRBJ2-3
abundance: NA

CDR3aa: CASSHPTGLQFF
CDR3nt: TGTGCCAGCAGCCATCCGACAGGGCTGCAGTTCTTC
len: 12
d_gene: TRBD1
v_gene: TRBV11-2
j_gene: TRBJ2-1
abundance: NA